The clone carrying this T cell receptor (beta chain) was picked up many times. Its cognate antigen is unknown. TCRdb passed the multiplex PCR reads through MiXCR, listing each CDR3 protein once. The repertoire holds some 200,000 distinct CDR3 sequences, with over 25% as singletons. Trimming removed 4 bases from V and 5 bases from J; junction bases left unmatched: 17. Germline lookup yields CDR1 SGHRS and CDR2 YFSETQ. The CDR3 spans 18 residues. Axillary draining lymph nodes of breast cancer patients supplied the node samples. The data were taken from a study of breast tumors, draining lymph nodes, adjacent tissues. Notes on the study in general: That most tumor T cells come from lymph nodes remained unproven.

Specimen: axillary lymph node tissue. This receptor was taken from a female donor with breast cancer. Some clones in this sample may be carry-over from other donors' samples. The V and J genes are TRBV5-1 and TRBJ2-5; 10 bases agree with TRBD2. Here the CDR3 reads CASSHQPRASGREETQYF. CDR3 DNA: TGCGCCAGCAGCCACCAACCTCGAGCCAGCGGGAGGGAGGAGACCCAGTACTTC. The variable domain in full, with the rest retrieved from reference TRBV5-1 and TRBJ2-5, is KAGVTQTPRYLIKTRGQQVTLSCSPISGHRSVSWYQQTPGQGLQFLFEYFSETQRNKGNFPGRFSGRQFSNSRSEMNVSTLELGDSALYLCASSHQPRASGREETQYFGPGTRLLVL.